This entry concerns a single T cell receptor beta chain. Data came from immunoSEQ multiplex PCR; TCRdb stores just in-frame clones and leaves some out. This table holds about 170,000 clones, more than 70% found once. The sample belongs to a study of blood T cell repertoires in COVID-19. The CDR3 is made up of 15 amino acids. Germline loops: CDR1 SGDLS, CDR2 YYNGEE. V was pared by 4 bases and J by 0 bases, with 3 bases of the junction left unmatched. The chain couples TRBV9 to TRBJ2-1; the match to TRBD2 covers 8 bases. Material: peripheral blood. This sequence was found in a woman in her 70s who had recovered from COVID-19. The DNA of the CDR3 is TGTGCCAGCAGCCAGAGCGGGGGCTCCTACAATGAGCAGTTCTTC. Protein: CASSQSGGSYNEQFF.